This TCR beta chain emerged from a study of T-cell memory formation after mild COVID-19. Study-level information: In these data, TCR clusters were largely donor specific.

Each CDR3 protein is one row after TCRdb ran MiXCR on the 5' RACE reads. The sample carries 110,000 to 150,000 distinct CDR3 sequences, approximately 25% recorded once. The CDR3 runs 16 residues. Germline V CDR1 and CDR2: SEHNR, FQNEAQ (reference sequence). The germline V and J ends were trimmed by 3 bases and 3 bases, with 18 bases remaining between them. This sequence was found in an adult woman who had mild COVID-19 (a few samples of this study predate the infection). Cell type and time point are not known. The J gene is TRBJ2-7, the V gene TRBV7-9, with D possibly matching TRBD1 (6 bases). The sample comprised PBMCs or a T cell subset sorted from them (not recorded which). The CDR3 region is CASSFQQTGMVYEQYF. In nucleotides, the CDR3 is TGTGCCAGCAGCTTCCAACAAACAGGGATGGTCTACGAGCAGTACTTC.